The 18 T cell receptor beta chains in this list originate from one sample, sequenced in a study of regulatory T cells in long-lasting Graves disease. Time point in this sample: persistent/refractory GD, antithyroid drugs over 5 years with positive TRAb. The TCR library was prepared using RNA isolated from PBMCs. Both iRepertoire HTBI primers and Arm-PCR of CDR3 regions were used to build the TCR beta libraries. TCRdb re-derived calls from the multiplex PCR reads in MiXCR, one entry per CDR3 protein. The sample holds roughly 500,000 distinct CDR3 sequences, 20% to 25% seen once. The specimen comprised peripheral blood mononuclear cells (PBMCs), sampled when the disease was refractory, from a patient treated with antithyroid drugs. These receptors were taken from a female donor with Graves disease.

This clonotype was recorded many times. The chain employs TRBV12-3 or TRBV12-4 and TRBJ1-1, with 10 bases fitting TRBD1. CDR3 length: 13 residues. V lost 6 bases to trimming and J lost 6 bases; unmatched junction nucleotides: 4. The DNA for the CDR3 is TGTGCCAGCAGGGCGGACAGGGGGGCTGAAGCTTTCTTT. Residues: CASRADRGAEAFF.

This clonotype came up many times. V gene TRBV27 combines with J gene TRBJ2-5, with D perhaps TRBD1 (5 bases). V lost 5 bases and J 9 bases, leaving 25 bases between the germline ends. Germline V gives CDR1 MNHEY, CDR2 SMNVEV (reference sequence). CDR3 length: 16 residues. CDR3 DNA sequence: TGTGCCAGCAGTGGTGCCCCCATAGACGGTCTAGGGGCCCAGTACTTC. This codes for CASSGAPIDGLGAQYF.

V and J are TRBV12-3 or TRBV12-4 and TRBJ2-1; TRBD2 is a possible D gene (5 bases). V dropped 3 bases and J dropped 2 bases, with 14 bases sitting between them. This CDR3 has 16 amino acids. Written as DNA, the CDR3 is TGTGCCAGCAGTTTCCCGGTGAGCGGAGCCTACAATGAGCAGTTCTTC. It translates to CASSFPVSGAYNEQFF.

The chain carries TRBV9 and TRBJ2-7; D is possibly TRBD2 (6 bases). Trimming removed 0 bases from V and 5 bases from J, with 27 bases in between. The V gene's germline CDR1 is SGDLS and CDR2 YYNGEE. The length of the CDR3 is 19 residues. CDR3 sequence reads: CASSVGPPGSSERFHEQYF. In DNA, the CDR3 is TGTGCCAGCAGCGTAGGACCTCCCGGGAGTAGCGAGAGGTTCCACGAGCAGTACTTC.

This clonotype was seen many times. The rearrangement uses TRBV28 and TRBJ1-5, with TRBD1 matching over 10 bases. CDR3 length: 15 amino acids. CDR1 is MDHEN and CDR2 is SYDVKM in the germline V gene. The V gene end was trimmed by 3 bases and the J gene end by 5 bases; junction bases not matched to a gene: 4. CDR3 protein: CASSLTGGGYQPQHF. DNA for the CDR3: TGTGCCAGCAGTTTGACAGGGGGCGGATATCAGCCCCAGCATTTT.

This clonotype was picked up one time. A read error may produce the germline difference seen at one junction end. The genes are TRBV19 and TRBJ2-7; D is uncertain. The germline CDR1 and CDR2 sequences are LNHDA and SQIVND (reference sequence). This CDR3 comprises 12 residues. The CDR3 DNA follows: TGTGCCAGTAGTATAGCCTCCGACGAGCAGTACTTC. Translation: CASSIASDEQYF. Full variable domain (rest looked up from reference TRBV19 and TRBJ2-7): DGGITQSPKYLFRKEGQNVTLSCEQNLNHDAMYWYRQDPGQGLRLIYYSQIVNDFQKGDIAEGYSVSREKKESFPLTVTSAQKNPTAFYLCASSIASDEQYFGPGTRLTVT.

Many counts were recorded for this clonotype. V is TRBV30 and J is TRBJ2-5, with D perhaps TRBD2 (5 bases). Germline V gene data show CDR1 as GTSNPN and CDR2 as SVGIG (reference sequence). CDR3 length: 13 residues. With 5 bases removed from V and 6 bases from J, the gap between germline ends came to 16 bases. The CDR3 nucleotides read TGTGCCTGGGGCTGGGAGATGAGACAGACCCAGTACTTC. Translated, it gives CAWGWEMRQTQYF.

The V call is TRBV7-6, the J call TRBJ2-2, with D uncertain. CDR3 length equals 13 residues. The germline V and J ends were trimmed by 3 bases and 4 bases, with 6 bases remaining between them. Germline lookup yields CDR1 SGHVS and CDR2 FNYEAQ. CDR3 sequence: CASSFASTGELFF. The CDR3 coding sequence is TGTGCCAGCAGCTTTGCCAGCACCGGGGAGCTGTTTTTT.

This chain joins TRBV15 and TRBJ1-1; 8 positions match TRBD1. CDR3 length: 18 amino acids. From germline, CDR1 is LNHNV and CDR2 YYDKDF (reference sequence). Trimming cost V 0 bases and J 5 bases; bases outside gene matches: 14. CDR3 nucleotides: TGTGCCACCAGCAGAGATGGATTCGCGGCAGGGGGCCGTACTGAAGCTTTCTTT. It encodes CATSRDGFAAGGRTEAFF.

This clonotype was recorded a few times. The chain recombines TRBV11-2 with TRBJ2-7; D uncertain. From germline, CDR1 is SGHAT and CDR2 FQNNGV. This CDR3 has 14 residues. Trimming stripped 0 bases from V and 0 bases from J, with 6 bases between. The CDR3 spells CASSLEVFSYEQYF. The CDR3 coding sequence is TGTGCCAGCAGCTTAGAAGTATTCTCCTACGAGCAGTACTTC.

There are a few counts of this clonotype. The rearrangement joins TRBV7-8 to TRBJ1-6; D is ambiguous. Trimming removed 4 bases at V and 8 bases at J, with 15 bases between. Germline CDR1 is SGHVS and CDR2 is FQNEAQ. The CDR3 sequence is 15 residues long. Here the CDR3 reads CASSSDRGPDSPLHF. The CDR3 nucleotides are TGTGCCAGCAGCTCCGATCGGGGTCCGGATTCACCCCTCCACTTT. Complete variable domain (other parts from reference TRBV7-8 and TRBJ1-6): GAGVSQSPRYKVAKRGQDVALRCDPISGHVSLFWYQQALGQGPEFLTYFQNEAQLDKSGLPSDRFFAERPEGSVSTLKIQRTQQEDSAVYLCASSSDRGPDSPLHFGNGTRLTVT.

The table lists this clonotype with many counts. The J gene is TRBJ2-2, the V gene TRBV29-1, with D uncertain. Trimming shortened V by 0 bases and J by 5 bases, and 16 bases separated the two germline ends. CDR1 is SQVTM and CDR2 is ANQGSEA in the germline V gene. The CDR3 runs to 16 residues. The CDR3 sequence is CSVEDWRGGRTGELFF. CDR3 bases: TGCAGCGTTGAAGATTGGAGAGGTGGACGGACCGGGGAGCTGTTTTTT.

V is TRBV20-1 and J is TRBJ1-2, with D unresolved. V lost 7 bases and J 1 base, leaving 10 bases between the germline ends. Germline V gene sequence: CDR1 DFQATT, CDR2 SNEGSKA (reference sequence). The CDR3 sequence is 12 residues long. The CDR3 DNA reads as TGCAGTGTTGAACAGCTTAACTATGGCTACACCTTC. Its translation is CSVEQLNYGYTF.

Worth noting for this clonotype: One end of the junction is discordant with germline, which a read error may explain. The CDR3 DNA reads as TGTGCTAGCAGCTTAGATTTCGGGACCCAAGAGACCCAGTACTTC. Translating gives CASSLDFGTQETQYF. The chain is built from TRBV7-7 and TRBJ2-5; TRBD1 or TRBD2 may be the D gene (5 bases each). The length of the CDR3 is 15 residues. CDR1 SSHAT and CDR2 FNYEAQ come from the germline V gene (reference sequence).

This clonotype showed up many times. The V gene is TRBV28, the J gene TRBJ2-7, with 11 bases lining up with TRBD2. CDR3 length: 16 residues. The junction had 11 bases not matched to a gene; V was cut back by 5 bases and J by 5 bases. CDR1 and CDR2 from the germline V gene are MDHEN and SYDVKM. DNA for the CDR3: TGTGCCAGCAGTCCGCTCAGACTAGCGGGACTCGACGAGCAGTACTTC. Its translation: CASSPLRLAGLDEQYF. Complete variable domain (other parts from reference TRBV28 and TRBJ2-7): DVKVTQSSRYLVKRTGEKVFLECVQDMDHENMFWYRQDPGLGLRLIYFSYDVKMKEKGDIPEGYSVSREKKERFSLILESASTNQTSMYLCASSPLRLAGLDEQYFGPGTRLTVT.

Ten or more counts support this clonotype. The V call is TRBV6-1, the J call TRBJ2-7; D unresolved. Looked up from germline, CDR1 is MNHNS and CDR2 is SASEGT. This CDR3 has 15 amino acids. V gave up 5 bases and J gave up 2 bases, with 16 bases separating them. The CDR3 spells CASSLSAPTTYEQYF. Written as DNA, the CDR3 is TGTGCCAGCAGTCTCAGCGCACCAACTACCTACGAGCAGTACTTC.

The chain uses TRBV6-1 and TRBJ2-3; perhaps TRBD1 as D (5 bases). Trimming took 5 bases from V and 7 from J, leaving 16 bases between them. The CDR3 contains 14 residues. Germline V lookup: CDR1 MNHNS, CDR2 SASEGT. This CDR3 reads CASSPQGKGHTQYF. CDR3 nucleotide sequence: TGTGCCAGCAGTCCGCAGGGTAAAGGGCATACGCAGTATTTT.

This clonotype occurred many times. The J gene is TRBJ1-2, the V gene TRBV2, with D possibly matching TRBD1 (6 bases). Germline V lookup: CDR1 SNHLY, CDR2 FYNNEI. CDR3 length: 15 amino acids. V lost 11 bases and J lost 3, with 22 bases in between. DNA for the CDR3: TGTGCCGGATCACAAACGACAGGCGGGGACTATGGCTACACCTTC. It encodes CAGSQTTGGDYGYTF.